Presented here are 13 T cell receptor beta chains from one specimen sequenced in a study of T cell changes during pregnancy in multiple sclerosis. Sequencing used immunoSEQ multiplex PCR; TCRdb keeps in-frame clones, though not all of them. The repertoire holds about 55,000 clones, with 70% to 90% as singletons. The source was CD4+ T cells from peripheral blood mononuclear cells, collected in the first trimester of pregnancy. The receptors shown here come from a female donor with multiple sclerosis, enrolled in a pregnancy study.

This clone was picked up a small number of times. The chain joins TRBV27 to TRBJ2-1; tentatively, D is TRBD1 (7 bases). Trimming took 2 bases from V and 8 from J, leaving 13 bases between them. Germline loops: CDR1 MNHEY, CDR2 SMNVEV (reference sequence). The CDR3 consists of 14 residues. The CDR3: CASSLRFRGDEQFF. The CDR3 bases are TGTGCCAGCAGTTTACGATTCAGGGGGGATGAGCAGTTCTTC.

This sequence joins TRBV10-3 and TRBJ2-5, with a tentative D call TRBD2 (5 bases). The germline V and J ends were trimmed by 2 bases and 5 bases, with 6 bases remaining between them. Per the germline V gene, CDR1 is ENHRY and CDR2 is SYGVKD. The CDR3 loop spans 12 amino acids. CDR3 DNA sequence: TGTGCCATCAGTGAGGAGCGGGAGACCCAGTACTTC. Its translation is CAISEERETQYF.

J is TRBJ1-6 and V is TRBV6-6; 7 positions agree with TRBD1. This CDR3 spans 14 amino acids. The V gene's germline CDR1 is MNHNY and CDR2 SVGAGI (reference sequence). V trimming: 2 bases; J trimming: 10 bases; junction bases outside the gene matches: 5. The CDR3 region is CASSYGQAQSPLHF. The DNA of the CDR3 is TGTGCCAGCAGTTACGGACAGGCCCAATCACCCCTCCACTTT.

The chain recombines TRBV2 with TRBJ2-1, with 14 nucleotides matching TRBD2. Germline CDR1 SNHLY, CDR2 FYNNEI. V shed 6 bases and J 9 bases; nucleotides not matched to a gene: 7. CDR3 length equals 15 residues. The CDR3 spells CASRGTSGSSGEQFF. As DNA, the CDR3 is TGTGCCAGCAGAGGGACTAGCGGGAGTTCGGGTGAGCAGTTCTTC.

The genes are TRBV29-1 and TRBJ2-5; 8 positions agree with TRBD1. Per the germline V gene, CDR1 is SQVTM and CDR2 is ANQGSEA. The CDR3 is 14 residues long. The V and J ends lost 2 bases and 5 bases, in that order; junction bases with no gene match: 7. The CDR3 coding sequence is TGCAGCGTTGAAATGGCAGGGGGCGGGGAGACCCAGTACTTC. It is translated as CSVEMAGGGETQYF. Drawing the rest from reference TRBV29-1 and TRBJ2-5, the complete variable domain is SAVISQKPSRDICQRGTSLTIQCQVDSQVTMMFWYRQQPGQSLTLIATANQGSEATYESGFVIDKFPISRPNLTFSTLTVSNMSPEDSSIYLCSVEMAGGGETQYFGPGTRLLVL.

This chain's CDR3 is CASSRVSTGLYGYTF. In nucleotides, the CDR3 is TGTGCCAGCAGTCGCGTATCAACAGGGCTTTACGGCTACACCTTC. The rearrangement links TRBV27 to TRBJ1-2; D may be TRBD1 (6 bases). The V gene lost 5 bases and the J gene lost 8 bases, with 21 bases spanning the gap. Looked up from germline, CDR1 is MNHEY and CDR2 is SMNVEV (reference sequence). The CDR3 is 15 residues long.

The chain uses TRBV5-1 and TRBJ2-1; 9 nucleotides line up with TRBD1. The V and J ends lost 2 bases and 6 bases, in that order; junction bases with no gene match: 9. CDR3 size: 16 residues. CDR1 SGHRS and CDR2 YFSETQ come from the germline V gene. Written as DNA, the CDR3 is TGCGCCAGCAGCTTTAGGATCGGGACAGGGTCCAATGAGCAGTTCTTC. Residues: CASSFRIGTGSNEQFF.

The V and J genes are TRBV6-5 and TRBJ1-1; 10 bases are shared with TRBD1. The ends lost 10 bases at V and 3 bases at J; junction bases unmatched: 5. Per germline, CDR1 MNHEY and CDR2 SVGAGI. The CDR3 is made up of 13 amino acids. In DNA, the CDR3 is TGTGCCACCTTCGGACAGGGGGACACTGAAGCTTTCTTT. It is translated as CATFGQGDTEAFF.

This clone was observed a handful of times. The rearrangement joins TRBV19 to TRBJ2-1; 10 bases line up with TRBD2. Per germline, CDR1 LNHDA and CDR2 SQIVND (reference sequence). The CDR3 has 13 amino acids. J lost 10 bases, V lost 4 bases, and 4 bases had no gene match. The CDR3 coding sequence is TGTGCCAGTAGTACCGGGACTAGCGACGAGCAGTTCTTC. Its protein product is CASSTGTSDEQFF. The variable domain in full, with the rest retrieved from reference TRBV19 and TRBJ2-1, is DGGITQSPKYLFRKEGQNVTLSCEQNLNHDAMYWYRQDPGQGLRLIYYSQIVNDFQKGDIAEGYSVSREKKESFPLTVTSAQKNPTAFYLCASSTGTSDEQFFGPGTRLTVL.

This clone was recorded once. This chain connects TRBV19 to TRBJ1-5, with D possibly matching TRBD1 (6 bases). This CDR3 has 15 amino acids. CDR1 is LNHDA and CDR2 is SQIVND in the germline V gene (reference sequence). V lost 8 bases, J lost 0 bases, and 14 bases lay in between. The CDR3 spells CASSGTPYSNQPQHF. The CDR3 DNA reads TGTGCCAGTTCCGGGACACCCTATAGCAATCAGCCCCAGCATTTT.

As DNA, the CDR3 is TGTGCCTGGAGCGTCGACAGGGGTAATTCACCCCTCCACTTT. Translating gives CAWSVDRGNSPLHF. This chain links TRBV30 with TRBJ1-6; 8 bases are shared with TRBD1. The ends lost 3 bases at V and 6 bases at J; junction bases unmatched: 4. CDR3 size: 14 residues. The V gene's germline CDR1 is GTSNPN and CDR2 SVGIG (reference sequence).

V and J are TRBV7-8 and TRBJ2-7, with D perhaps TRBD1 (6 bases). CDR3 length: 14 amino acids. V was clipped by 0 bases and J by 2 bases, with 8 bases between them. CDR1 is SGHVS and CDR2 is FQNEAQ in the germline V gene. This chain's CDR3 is CASSLADRAYEQYF. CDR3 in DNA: TGTGCCAGCAGCTTAGCGGACAGAGCCTACGAGCAGTACTTC.

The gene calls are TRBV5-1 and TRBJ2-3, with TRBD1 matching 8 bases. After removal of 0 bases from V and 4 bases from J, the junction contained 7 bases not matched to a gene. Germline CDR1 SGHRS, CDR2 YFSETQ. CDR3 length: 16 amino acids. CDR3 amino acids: CASSLAGQGAADTQYF. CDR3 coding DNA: TGCGCCAGCAGCTTGGCCGGGCAGGGGGCGGCAGATACGCAGTATTTT.